This entry lists 2 T cell receptor beta chains sequenced from one sample in a study of T cell responses to AZD1222 COVID-19 vaccine. Sequencing was performed with immunoSEQ multiplex PCR; in TCRdb, only in-frame clones are kept and a portion is missing. The sample yields more than 85,000 clones, around 92% seen once. Source: peripheral blood, taken on day 0 of AZD1222 vaccination. The source of these receptors is an adult in good health.

This chain joins TRBV20-1 and TRBJ1-6; unclear D gene. The V end was cut by 1 base, the J end by 14 bases, with 9 bases between. The CDR3 runs 11 residues. Germline CDR1 is DFQATT and CDR2 is SNEGSKA (reference sequence). CDR3 DNA sequence: TGCAGTGCTAGAGGTCCGGCCGCCCTCCACTTT. Translation: CSARGPAALHF.

This rearrangement joins TRBV29-1 to TRBJ1-1; TRBD1 matches 7 bases. The CDR3 is 12 amino acids. Germline assignment: CDR1 SQVTM and CDR2 ANQGSEA. V lost 8 bases, J lost 1 base, and 4 bases stayed unmatched. The CDR3 loop reads CSFDRANTEAFF. CDR3 bases: TGCAGCTTCGACAGGGCGAACACTGAAGCTTTCTTT.